These T cell receptor beta chains were read from a single sample in a study of blood T cell repertoires in COVID-19. TCRdb's table, derived via immunoSEQ multiplex PCR, lists solely in-frame clones and lacks some. The data show 200,000 or so clones, approximately 90% seen once. Sequenced: PBMCs or T cells enriched from blood (not recorded which). The receptors shown here come from a woman in her twenties or thirties who had recovered from COVID-19. Both conserved end residues are part of each CDR3. Fields, in order: V gene, D gene, J gene, CDR3 protein, CDR3 DNA. D genes are given only for firm matches.

V gene: TRBV7-2; D gene: TRBD2; J gene: TRBJ2-3; CDR3 protein: CASSWVSGGATDTQYF; CDR3 DNA: TGTGCCAGCAGCTGGGTTAGCGGGGGGGCGACAGATACGCAGTATTTT
V gene: TRBV6-2/TRBV6-3; D gene: .; J gene: TRBJ2-7; CDR3 protein: CASSYISHEQYF; CDR3 DNA: TGTGCCAGCAGTTACATCTCCCACGAGCAGTACTTC
V gene: TRBV9; D gene: TRBD1; J gene: TRBJ1-5; CDR3 protein: CASSEGDRGWVSDSNQPQHF; CDR3 DNA: TGTGCCAGCAGCGAGGGTGACAGGGGCTGGGTATCGGATAGCAATCAGCCCCAGCATTTT
V gene: TRBV29-1; D gene: .; J gene: TRBJ2-2; CDR3 protein: CSVRDTGELFF; CDR3 DNA: TGCAGCGTGCGGGACACCGGGGAGCTGTTTTTT
V gene: TRBV11-3; D gene: TRBD1; J gene: TRBJ2-3; CDR3 protein: CASSLRTGAQYF; CDR3 DNA: TGTGCCAGCAGCTTAAGGACAGGGGCGCAGTATTTT
V gene: TRBV7-9; D gene: .; J gene: TRBJ2-2; CDR3 protein: CASSPNRNTGELFF; CDR3 DNA: TGTGCCAGCAGCCCCAACAGGAACACCGGGGAGCTGTTTTTT
V gene: TRBV7-8; D gene: .; J gene: TRBJ1-2; CDR3 protein: CASSSGALGGYGYTF; CDR3 DNA: TGTGCCAGCAGCTCCGGAGCGCTCGGGGGCTATGGCTACACCTTC
V gene: TRBV6-5; D gene: .; J gene: TRBJ1-5; CDR3 protein: CASSRGALHQPQHF; CDR3 DNA: TGTGCCAGCTCGCGTGGGGCGCTTCATCAGCCCCAGCATTTT
V gene: TRBV4-3; D gene: .; J gene: TRBJ1-2; CDR3 protein: CASSQDLASNYGYTF; CDR3 DNA: TGCGCCAGCAGCCAAGATCTTGCCAGTAACTATGGCTACACCTTC
V gene: TRBV7-9; D gene: TRBD2; J gene: TRBJ2-3; CDR3 protein: CASSEGRVDTDTQYF; CDR3 DNA: TGTGCCAGCAGCGAAGGGAGGGTCGACACAGATACGCAGTATTTT